This TCR beta chain appears in the sequencing data of a study of cytomegalovirus exposure and HLA in healthy donors. In the study overall: A preliminary data release comprised about 85 million unique TCRs obtained from HLA-typed donors.

Notes on the study in general: It was reported in a later analysis that an Asian-associated ancestry cluster showed fewer N-insertions than the roughly 710-donor mean. Sequencing likely caused a cluster of highly shared sequence variants. Over 150 TCR beta chains were listed as cytomegalovirus-associated.

Note on this clone: The antigen is undetermined.

From germline, CDR1 is SGHVS and CDR2 FNYEAQ. The CDR3 totals 14 residues. V lost 4 bases, J lost 4 bases, and 1 base stayed unmatched. The PCR used 60 Vbeta and 13 Jbeta primers. Some clones are missing from TCRdb's copy, which holds only in-frame ones; the method was immunoSEQ multiplex PCR. The sample has about 140,000 clones, 73% seen once. The V call is TRBV7-6, the J call TRBJ2-7; 13 nucleotides line up with TRBD2. The sequence derives from a human donor in good health. Sequenced sample: PBMCs. The CDR3 DNA reads TGTGCCAGCAGCTCACTAGCGGGAGGGTACGAGCAGTACTTC. It yields the protein CASSSLAGGYEQYF.